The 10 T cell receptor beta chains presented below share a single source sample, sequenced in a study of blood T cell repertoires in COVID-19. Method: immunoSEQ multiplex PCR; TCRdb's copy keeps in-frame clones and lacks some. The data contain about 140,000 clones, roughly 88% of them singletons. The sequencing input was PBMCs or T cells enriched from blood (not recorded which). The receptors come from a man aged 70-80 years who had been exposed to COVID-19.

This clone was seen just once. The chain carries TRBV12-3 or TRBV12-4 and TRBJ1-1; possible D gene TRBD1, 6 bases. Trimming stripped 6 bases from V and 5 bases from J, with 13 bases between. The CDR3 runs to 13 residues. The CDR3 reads CASSLQQGTEAFF. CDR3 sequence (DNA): TGTGCCAGCAGCCTACAACAGGGAACTGAAGCTTTCTTT.

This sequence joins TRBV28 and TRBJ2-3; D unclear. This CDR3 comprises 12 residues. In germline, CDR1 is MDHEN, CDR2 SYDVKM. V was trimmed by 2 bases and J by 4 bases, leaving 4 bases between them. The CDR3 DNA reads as TGTGCCAGCAGTTTACGGGCAGATACGCAGTATTTT. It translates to CASSLRADTQYF.

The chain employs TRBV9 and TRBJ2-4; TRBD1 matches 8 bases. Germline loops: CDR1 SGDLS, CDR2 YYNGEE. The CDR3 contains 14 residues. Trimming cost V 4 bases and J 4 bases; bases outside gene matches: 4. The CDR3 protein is CASSTGQAKNIQYF. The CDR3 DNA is TGTGCCAGCAGCACGGGACAGGCAAAAAACATTCAGTACTTC.

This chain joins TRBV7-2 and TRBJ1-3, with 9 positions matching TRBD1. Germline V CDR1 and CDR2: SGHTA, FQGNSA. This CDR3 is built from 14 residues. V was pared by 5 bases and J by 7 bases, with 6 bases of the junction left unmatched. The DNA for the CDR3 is TGTGCCAGCAGCCTCGGACAGGGGAGGAACACCATATATTTT. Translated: CASSLGQGRNTIYF.

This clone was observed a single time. The DNA of the CDR3 is TGTGCCAGAGGACAGGGGGCATACGAGCAGTACTTC. Its protein product is CARGQGAYEQYF. The chain uses TRBV2 and TRBJ2-7; 11 positions match TRBD1. This CDR3 has 12 amino acids. J lost 4 bases, V lost 9 bases, and 2 bases had no gene match. Germline assignment: CDR1 SNHLY and CDR2 FYNNEI.

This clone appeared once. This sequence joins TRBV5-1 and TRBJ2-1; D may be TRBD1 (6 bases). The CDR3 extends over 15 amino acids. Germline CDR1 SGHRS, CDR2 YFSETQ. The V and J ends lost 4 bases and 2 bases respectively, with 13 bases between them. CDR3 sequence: CASSNDRLAYNEQFF. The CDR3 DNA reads TGCGCCAGCAGCAATGACAGGCTTGCCTACAATGAGCAGTTCTTC.

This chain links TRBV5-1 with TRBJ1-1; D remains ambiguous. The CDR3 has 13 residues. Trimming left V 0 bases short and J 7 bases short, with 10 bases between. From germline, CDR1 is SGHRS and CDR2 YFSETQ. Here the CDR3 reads CASSLDTENEAFF. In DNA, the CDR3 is TGCGCCAGCAGCTTGGATACGGAGAATGAAGCTTTCTTT.

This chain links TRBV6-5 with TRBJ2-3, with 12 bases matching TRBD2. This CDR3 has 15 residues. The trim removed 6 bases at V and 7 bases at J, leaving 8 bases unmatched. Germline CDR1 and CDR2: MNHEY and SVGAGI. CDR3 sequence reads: CASSTLAGGFNTQYF. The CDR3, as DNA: TGTGCCAGCAGCACACTAGCGGGGGGTTTTAATACGCAGTATTTT.

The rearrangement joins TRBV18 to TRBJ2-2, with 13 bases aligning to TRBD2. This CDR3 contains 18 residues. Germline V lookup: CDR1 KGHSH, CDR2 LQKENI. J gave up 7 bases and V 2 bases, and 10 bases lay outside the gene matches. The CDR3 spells CASSPIGLAGVEVGELFF. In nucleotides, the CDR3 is TGTGCCAGCTCACCAATCGGACTAGCGGGAGTAGAGGTCGGGGAGCTGTTTTTT.

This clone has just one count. DNA of the CDR3: TGTGCCAGCAGCTTAGTAGGGTCTAGCGGGCGCTACGAGCAGTACTTC. Translating gives CASSLVGSSGRYEQYF. V gene TRBV11-2 combines with J gene TRBJ2-7, with 8 bases aligning to TRBD2. V shed 1 base and J 3 bases; nucleotides not matched to a gene: 8. Germline V gene sequence: CDR1 SGHAT, CDR2 FQNNGV. CDR3 length: 16 residues.